Below are 22 T cell receptor beta chains sequenced from a single sample in a study of blood T cell repertoires in COVID-19 (dated by TCRdb to the early 2020s). Libraries were built with the immunoSEQ multiplex PCR assay. The clones in this table, taken by TCRdb from immuneACCESS, are in-frame only. Not every clone is retained; where verified, under half of the shortfall comes from an unresolved V gene, and the cause of the rest is unknown. The sample data list 250,000 or so clones, and about 90% of these were observed just once. The leading ten clones occupy about 4% of the sample. The sequencing input was PBMCs or T cells enriched from blood (not recorded which). The receptors stem from a woman in her twenties or thirties who had been exposed to COVID-19.

The V call is TRBV4-2, the J call TRBJ2-7, with a weak D call TRBD2 (5 bases). Germline V lookup: CDR1 LGHNA, CDR2 YNFKEQ. V shed 0 bases and J shed 3 bases, with 12 bases lying between them. The CDR3 spans 15 residues. The CDR3: CASSQEGLANYEQYF. CDR3 coding DNA: TGTGCCAGCAGCCAAGAGGGGTTAGCGAACTACGAGCAGTACTTC.

The chain carries TRBV3-1 (or the pseudogene TRBV3-2) and TRBJ1-3; no definite D call. Trimming took 4 bases from V and 0 from J, leaving 10 bases between them. Germline V gene sequence: CDR1 LGHDT, CDR2 YNNKEL (reference sequence). The CDR3 loop spans 15 amino acids. For the CDR3, the DNA is TGTGCCAGCAGCCCCTCGGACTTCTCTGGAAACACCATATATTTT. This gives the protein CASSPSDFSGNTIYF.

The V and J genes are TRBV7-3 and TRBJ2-4, with 9 bases fitting TRBD1. The junction had 10 bases not matched to a gene; V was cut back by 4 bases and J by 6 bases. The CDR3 consists of 16 residues. CDR1 and CDR2 (germline): SGHTA, FQGTGA. The CDR3 loop reads CASSSVGTGMGNIQYF. CDR3 DNA: TGTGCCAGCAGCTCCGTCGGGACAGGGATGGGAAACATTCAGTACTTC.

The genes are TRBV5-1 and TRBJ1-1, with D uncertain. This CDR3 is built from 14 residues. V was pared by 5 bases and J by 0 bases, with 11 bases between. Germline-derived CDR1 and CDR2 are SGHRS and YFSETQ. The CDR3 nucleotides are TGCGCCAGCAGGTTAGTTTCCATGAACACTGAAGCTTTCTTT. Protein sequence: CASRLVSMNTEAFF. Complete variable domain (other parts from reference TRBV5-1 and TRBJ1-1): KAGVTQTPRYLIKTRGQQVTLSCSPISGHRSVSWYQQTPGQGLQFLFEYFSETQRNKGNFPGRFSGRQFSNSRSEMNVSTLELGDSALYLCASRLVSMNTEAFFGQGTRLTVV.

J is TRBJ1-5 and V is TRBV29-1, with 9 bases identical to TRBD1. In germline, CDR1 is SQVTM, CDR2 ANQGSEA. Trimming at V came to 7 bases and at J to 2 bases, leaving 3 bases not matched to a gene. The CDR3 is 13 residues long. The CDR3 nucleotides are TGCAGCGCACAGGGGGCCGGCAATCAGCCCCAGCATTTT. Encoded protein: CSAQGAGNQPQHF.

This clone was found a few times. This chain joins TRBV5-1 and TRBJ2-3, with D perhaps matching TRBD1 (5 bases). Germline lookup yields CDR1 SGHRS and CDR2 YFSETQ. The V end was cut by 5 bases, the J end by 5 bases, with 21 bases between. The CDR3 contains 16 residues. The DNA of the CDR3 is TGCGCCAGCAGTCTTGCGGACCGAATTACAGGAGATACGCAGTATTTT. Its protein product is CASSLADRITGDTQYF.

The chain combines TRBV6-1 with TRBJ1-4, with 8 bases matching TRBD1. Germline CDR1 and CDR2: MNHNS and SASEGT. This CDR3 is 16 amino acids long. J was trimmed by 8 bases and V by 2 bases; bases with no gene match: 10. The CDR3 spells CASSEQGAARREKLFF. The DNA of the CDR3 is TGTGCCAGCAGTGAACAGGGGGCCGCAAGAAGGGAAAAACTGTTTTTT.

The chain recombines TRBV5-4 with TRBJ2-7; D remains unclear. With 0 bases removed from V and 0 bases from J, the gap between germline ends came to 7 bases. Germline-derived CDR1 and CDR2 are SGHNT and YYREEE (reference sequence). CDR3 length equals 14 residues. The CDR3 loop reads CASSLGRSSYEQYF. As DNA, the CDR3 is TGTGCCAGCAGCTTGGGCCGGAGCTCCTACGAGCAGTACTTC.

This rearrangement joins TRBV19 to TRBJ1-3; tentative D call: TRBD1 (6 bases). V was trimmed by 3 bases and J by 1 base, leaving 7 bases between them. Germline loops: CDR1 LNHDA, CDR2 SQIVND (reference sequence). The CDR3 loop spans 14 amino acids. The DNA of the CDR3 is TGTGCCAGTAGTATCGGGACATCTGGAAACACCATATATTTT. The encoded protein is CASSIGTSGNTIYF.

The chain is built from TRBV19 and TRBJ1-4; D unresolved. Germline V gene lookup returns CDR1 LNHDA and CDR2 SQIVND (reference sequence). Trimming stripped 7 bases from V and 8 bases from J, with 20 bases between. The CDR3 has 15 amino acids. The CDR3 protein is CASMAGREAYEKLFF. In nucleotides, the CDR3 is TGTGCCAGTATGGCGGGAAGGGAGGCCTACGAAAAACTGTTTTTT.

This clone came up once. The V gene is TRBV6-5, the J gene TRBJ1-1; D remains ambiguous. The CDR3 is 13 amino acids. The germline V and J ends were trimmed by 2 bases and 2 bases, with 6 bases remaining between them. The germline CDR1 and CDR2 sequences are MNHEY and SVGAGI. CDR3 in amino acids: CASSYHSNTEAFF. The CDR3 nucleotides read TGTGCCAGCAGTTACCACAGCAACACTGAAGCTTTCTTT.

The chain recombines TRBV3-1 (or the pseudogene TRBV3-2) with TRBJ2-7, with unresolved D. Germline V gene lookup returns CDR1 LGHDT and CDR2 YNNKEL (reference sequence). The CDR3 runs 14 residues. Between the trimmed V and J ends, which lost 2 bases and 3 bases, there was a span of 11 bases. The CDR3 DNA reads as TGTGCCAGCAGCCAAATGACTCTAAGCTACGAGCAGTACTTC. Its translation is CASSQMTLSYEQYF.

This clone was detected a few times. The J gene is TRBJ2-7, the V gene TRBV6-5; 8 bases fit TRBD2. The germline CDR1 and CDR2 sequences are MNHEY and SVGAGI. The CDR3 loop spans 15 amino acids. With V trimmed by 8 bases and J by 2 bases, 11 bases remained unmatched. CDR3 coding DNA: TGTGCCAGCTCAGACCTGGCGGGAGGAACCTACGAGCAGTACTTC. It codes for CASSDLAGGTYEQYF.

The V and J genes are TRBV29-1 and TRBJ1-2; 7 nucleotides match TRBD1. With 2 bases clipped from V and 2 bases from J, the junction kept 5 bases outside the gene matches. This CDR3 has 14 amino acids. Germline-derived CDR1 and CDR2 are SQVTM and ANQGSEA. The CDR3 DNA reads as TGCAGCGTTGAACACAGGGGACTCAACTATGGCTACACCTTC. Residues: CSVEHRGLNYGYTF.

This chain links TRBV4-1 with TRBJ2-2, with TRBD2 matching 15 bases. V lost 6 bases and J lost 5; bases outside the gene matches: 16. Germline V CDR1 and CDR2: MGHRA, YSYEKL. The CDR3 contains 20 residues. CDR3: CASRGLGTPGLAGGTGELFF. CDR3 nucleotides: TGCGCCAGCAGAGGATTGGGGACTCCGGGACTAGCGGGAGGAACCGGGGAGCTGTTTTTT.

V usage is TRBV7-2 and J usage is TRBJ1-1; 8 bases align to TRBD1. Germline CDR1 SGHTA, CDR2 FQGNSA. V shed 2 bases and J 8 bases; nucleotides not matched to a gene: 7. This CDR3 spans 14 amino acids. Here the CDR3 DNA reads TGTGCCAGCAGCTTAATACAGGGGGTTTCGGAAGCTTTCTTT. This gives the protein CASSLIQGVSEAFF. Together with reference TRBV7-2 and TRBJ1-1, the CDR3 gives the full variable domain: GAGVSQSPSNKVTEKGKDVELRCDPISGHTALYWYRQSLGQGLEFLIYFQGNSAPDKSGLPSDRFSAERTGGSVSTLTIQRTQQEDSAVYLCASSLIQGVSEAFFGQGTRLTVV.

To note about this clone: Other DNA sequences in this specimen translate into the identical CDR3. The gene calls are TRBV5-1 and TRBJ2-5; a possible D gene is TRBD1 (5 bases). The germline V gene encodes CDR1 SGHRS and CDR2 YFSETQ. The CDR3 consists of 14 residues. V lost 0 bases and J 5 bases, leaving 11 bases between the germline ends. The CDR3 nucleotides are TGCGCCAGCAGCTTGGGGCAGGGTAGGGAGACCCAGTACTTC. This encodes CASSLGQGRETQYF. The whole variable domain, remainder taken from reference TRBV5-1 and TRBJ2-5, is KAGVTQTPRYLIKTRGQQVTLSCSPISGHRSVSWYQQTPGQGLQFLFEYFSETQRNKGNFPGRFSGRQFSNSRSEMNVSTLELGDSALYLCASSLGQGRETQYFGPGTRLLVL.

The chain uses TRBV6-5 and TRBJ2-5; tentative D call: TRBD2 (6 bases). In germline, CDR1 is MNHEY, CDR2 SVGAGI. The CDR3 runs to 15 residues. V lost 11 bases, J lost 5 bases, and 24 bases lay in between. CDR3 protein: CACGAGTELHETQYF. The CDR3 DNA is TGTGCCTGCGGGGCGGGGACCGAACTTCATGAGACCCAGTACTTC.

The rearrangement joins TRBV11-3 to TRBJ2-2; 8 bases are shared with TRBD2. Germline V gene lookup returns CDR1 SGHNT and CDR2 YENEEA. The CDR3 is 17 residues long. V trimming: 0 bases; J trimming: 6 bases; junction bases outside the gene matches: 9. The CDR3 nucleotides are TGTGCCAGCAGCTTAGATTCGGGACTAGTAGGAGCCGGGGAGCTGTTTTTT. Protein: CASSLDSGLVGAGELFF.

The chain combines TRBV7-2 with TRBJ2-1, with TRBD1 matching 7 bases. CDR3 length: 14 residues. CDR1 and CDR2 from the germline V gene are SGHTA and FQGNSA. Germline trimming cut 5 bases from V and 4 bases from J; bases unmatched to any gene: 5. The chain's CDR3 is CASSLSRGYNEQFF. CDR3 DNA: TGTGCCAGCAGCCTGTCCAGGGGGTACAATGAGCAGTTCTTC.

V and J are TRBV7-2 and TRBJ2-4, with D possibly being TRBD2 (5 bases). The CDR3 is made up of 17 amino acids. V was shortened by 0 bases and J by 0 bases, with 12 bases between the two germline ends. Germline V CDR1 and CDR2: SGHTA, FQGNSA. Written as DNA, the CDR3 is TGTGCCAGCAGCTTAGCCTCCGGGAATGGAGCCAAAAACATTCAGTACTTC. As protein: CASSLASGNGAKNIQYF.

This chain joins TRBV9 and TRBJ2-1; 7 positions match TRBD2. The germline V gene has CDR1 SGDLS and CDR2 YYNGEE. The V and J ends lost 1 base and 3 bases, in that order; junction bases with no gene match: 4. The CDR3 loop spans 15 amino acids. The CDR3 coding sequence is TGTGCCAGCAGCGTAAGGGTAGCGGGCTACAATGAGCAGTTCTTC. As protein: CASSVRVAGYNEQFF.